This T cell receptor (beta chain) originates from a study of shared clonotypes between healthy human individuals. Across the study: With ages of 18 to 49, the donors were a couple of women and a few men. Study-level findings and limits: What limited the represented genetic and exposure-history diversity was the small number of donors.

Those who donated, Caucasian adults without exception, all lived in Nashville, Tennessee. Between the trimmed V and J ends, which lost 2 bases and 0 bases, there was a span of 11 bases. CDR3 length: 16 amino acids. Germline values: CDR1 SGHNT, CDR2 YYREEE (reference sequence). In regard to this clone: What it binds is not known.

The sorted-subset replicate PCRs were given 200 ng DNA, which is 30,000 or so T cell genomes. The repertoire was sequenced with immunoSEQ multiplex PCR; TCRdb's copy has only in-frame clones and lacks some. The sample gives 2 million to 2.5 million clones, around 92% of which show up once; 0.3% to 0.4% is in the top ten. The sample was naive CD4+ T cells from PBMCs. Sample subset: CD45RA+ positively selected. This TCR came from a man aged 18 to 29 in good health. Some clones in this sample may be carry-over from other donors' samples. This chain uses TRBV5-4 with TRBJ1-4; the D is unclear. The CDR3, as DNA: TGTGCCAGCAGCTTCGGCGGCAGAGCAACTAATGAAAAACTGTTTTTT. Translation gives CASSFGGRATNEKLFF.